Listed below are T cell receptor beta chains from one sample, sequenced in a study of T cells in Graves' hyperthyroidism and ophthalmopathy. TCRdb analysed the multiplex PCR reads with MiXCR anew, one entry per CDR3 protein. The sample includes roughly 380,000 distinct CDR3 sequences, 12% to 15% seen only once; the top ten take 5.3%. Sequencing was carried out using blood. These TCRs come from a woman aged 18-35 years with Graves' hyperthyroidism. CDR3s include the opening cysteine and the closing phenylalanine or tryptophan. The D gene is left open where the match is weak. Only part of the rows carry a size: once, few, many, or a class if the clone is expanded.

V	J	size	D	length	CDR3	DNA
TRBV20-1	TRBJ2-1	many	.	13	CSAVGSAYNEQFF	TGCAGTGCTGTTGGGTCGGCCTACAATGAGCAGTTCTTC
TRBV6-5	TRBJ2-4	few	.	16	CASSYTDRIAKNIQYF	TGTGCCAGCAGTTACACTGACAGAATAGCCAAAAACATTCAGTACTTC
TRBV2	TRBJ2-7	many	.	13	CASGVIEFHEQYF	TGTGCCAGCGGTGTTATAGAATTTCACGAGCAGTACTTC
TRBV7-8	TRBJ2-7	.	TRBD2	16	CASSLARASGIPEQYF	TGTGCCAGCAGCTTAGCTCGGGCTAGCGGGATCCCCGAGCAGTACTTC
TRBV14	TRBJ2-1	many	.	20	CASSQALGRIIRSSYNEQFF	TGTGCCAGCAGCCAGGCCCTGGGAAGGATAATACGGAGCTCCTACAATGAGCAGTTCTTC
TRBV7-8	TRBJ1-5	.	.	15	CASSRPPGDNQPQHF	TGTGCCAGCAGCCGGCCGCCGGGTGACAATCAGCCCCAGCATTTT
TRBV9	TRBJ1-1	.	.	13	CASSVGQDTEAFF	TGTGCCAGCAGCGTAGGACAGGACACTGAAGCTTTCTTT
TRBV30	TRBJ2-1	many	TRBD2	14	CAWSGGGSRNEQFF	TGTGCCTGGAGTGGTGGCGGGAGTCGAAATGAGCAGTTCTTC
TRBV28	TRBJ1-3	many	TRBD1	13	CASTTGAGNTIYF	TGTGCCAGCACAACAGGGGCTGGAAACACCATATATTTT
TRBV11-2	TRBJ1-2	many	TRBD1	15	CASSTLTGTGEGYTF	TGTGCCAGCAGCACGCTTACCGGGACAGGGGAAGGCTACACCTTC
TRBV12-3/TRBV12-4	TRBJ1-5	many	.	14	CASRLGGTKQPQHF	TGTGCCAGCAGGCTGGGGGGGACTAAGCAGCCCCAGCATTTT
TRBV7-3	TRBJ2-1	many	.	14	CASSSQGQGSEQFF	TGTGCCAGCAGCTCTCAGGGGCAGGGGAGTGAGCAGTTCTTC
TRBV2	TRBJ2-7	.	.	15	CASSEDRLSTYEQYF	TGTGCCAGCAGTGAAGACAGGTTATCAACCTACGAGCAGTACTTC
TRBV15	TRBJ2-4	few	.	15	CATSRDRLGTTAQYF	TGTGCCACCAGCAGAGATCGATTGGGGACAACTGCTCAGTACTTC
TRBV6-2/TRBV6-3	TRBJ2-1	few	.	14	CASSDLGQGIEQFF	TGTGCCAGCAGCGACTTAGGGCAGGGTATTGAGCAGTTCTTC
TRBV20-1	TRBJ2-5	many	TRBD1	16	CSANHPGGGFKETQYF	TGCAGTGCCAACCACCCAGGGGGCGGGTTCAAAGAGACCCAGTACTTC
TRBV30	TRBJ1-1	many	.	13	CAWSVTENTEAFF	TGTGCCTGGAGTGTTACAGAGAACACTGAAGCTTTCTTT
TRBV10-2	TRBJ2-1	many	.	12	CASQGSGNEQFF	TGCGCCAGCCAAGGTAGCGGCAATGAGCAGTTCTTC
TRBV7-3	TRBJ1-2	.	TRBD1	14	CASSLYSGGDGHTF	TGTGCCAGCAGCTTATATTCAGGGGGAGATGGCCACACCTTC
TRBV6-1	TRBJ1-1	.	.	14	CASSEEVLDTEAFF	TGTGCCAGCAGTGAAGAGGTACTGGACACTGAAGCTTTCTTT
TRBV2	TRBJ1-5	many	.	15	CASSESALSNQPQHF	TGTGCCAGCAGTGAAAGTGCCCTTAGCAATCAGCCCCAGCATTTT
TRBV7-2	TRBJ2-7	many	.	14	CASSEETGSYEQYF	TGTGCCAGCAGCGAAGAGACAGGATCCTACGAGCAGTACTTC
TRBV3-1	TRBJ2-1	many	.	12	CASSHNLGEQFF	TGTGCCAGCAGCCACAATCTAGGGGAGCAGTTCTTC
TRBV5-5	TRBJ2-7	many	.	15	CASSLVGGSPVEQYF	TGTGCCAGCAGCTTGGTTGGCGGATCTCCGGTCGAGCAGTACTTC
TRBV11-2	TRBJ2-1	many	.	12	CASSLVRGEQFF	TGTGCCAGCAGCTTAGTCCGAGGTGAGCAGTTCTTC
TRBV28	TRBJ2-5	many	TRBD2	18	CASSGGLGSGRYLETQYF	TGTGCCAGCAGTGGGGGTCTGGGTAGCGGGAGGTATTTAGAGACCCAGTACTTC
TRBV6-1	TRBJ2-1	few	TRBD2	15	CASSARASGRHEQFF	TGTGCCAGCAGTGCGCGGGCTAGCGGGAGGCATGAGCAGTTCTTC